This passage covers 14 T cell receptor beta chains from one sample sequenced in a study of T-cell memory formation after mild COVID-19. TCRdb analysed the 5' RACE reads with MiXCR anew, one entry per CDR3 protein. The sample carries some 300,000 distinct CDR3 sequences, 15% to 20% recorded once. Sequenced material: PBMCs or a T cell subset sorted from them (not recorded which). The source of these receptors is a man aged 18 to 29 who had mild COVID-19 (a few samples of this study predate the infection). Cell type and time point are not known.

The genes are TRBV12-3 or TRBV12-4 and TRBJ2-5; D is undetermined. The CDR3 runs 13 residues. The V end lost 2 bases, the J end lost 5 bases, and 9 bases lay between the germline ends. CDR3 loop: CASSLLGRETQYF. The CDR3, as DNA: TGTGCCAGCAGTTTACTGGGCCGGGAGACCCAGTACTTC.

This clonotype came up many times. CDR3 protein: CASSPPGGNHEQFF. For the CDR3, the DNA is TGTGCCAGCAGCCCCCCAGGGGGGAACCATGAGCAGTTCTTC. V and J are TRBV7-3 and TRBJ2-1; perhaps TRBD1 as D (7 bases). Trimming removed 5 bases at V and 8 bases at J, with 16 bases between. There are 14 residues in the CDR3. Per germline, CDR1 SGHTA and CDR2 FQGTGA. Filled out from reference TRBV7-3 and TRBJ2-1, the complete variable domain reads GAGVSQTPSNKVTEKGKYVELRCDPISGHTALYWYRQSLGQGPEFLIYFQGTGAADDSGLPNDRFFAVRPEGSVSTLKIQRTERGDSAVYLCASSPPGGNHEQFFGPGTRLTVL.

This clonotype was seen only a few times. V is TRBV20-1 and J is TRBJ1-5; 9 nucleotides agree with TRBD1. Germline CDR1 reads DFQATT; CDR2 reads SNEGSKA (reference sequence). The CDR3 loop spans 14 amino acids. The V and J ends lost 3 bases and 9 bases, in that order; junction bases with no gene match: 9. CDR3 sequence reads: CSARGQGGYRPQHF. The DNA for the CDR3 is TGCAGTGCTAGGGGACAGGGAGGTTATCGGCCCCAGCATTTT.

The genes are TRBV12-3 or TRBV12-4 and TRBJ2-3; D is possibly TRBD1 (5 bases). Trimming pared 3 bases from V and 3 bases from J, leaving 10 bases between. The CDR3 sequence is 14 residues long. CDR3 region: CASSFIAGTDTQYF. CDR3 in DNA: TGTGCCAGCAGTTTCATCGCAGGGACAGATACGCAGTATTTT.

The gene calls are TRBV2 and TRBJ1-1, with D possibly matching TRBD1 (5 bases). Per the germline V gene, CDR1 is SNHLY and CDR2 is FYNNEI. This CDR3 is 12 amino acids long. V was cut by 4 bases and J by 11 bases, with 14 bases left in between. CDR3 DNA: TGTGCCAGCAGTGGGTTGGGGGTTCAGGCTTTCTTT. It codes for CASSGLGVQAFF.

This clonotype was picked up a small number of times. The chain uses TRBV12-3 or TRBV12-4 and TRBJ2-1; tentative D call: TRBD2 (7 bases). The CDR3 extends over 15 amino acids. Trimming removed 8 bases from V and 3 bases from J, with 17 bases in between. In nucleotides, the CDR3 is TGTGCCAGCGGGACGGGGGGCTCCTACTACAATGAGCAGTTCTTC. This gives the protein CASGTGGSYYNEQFF.

The rearrangement joins TRBV9 to TRBJ1-5; D ambiguous. The CDR3 length is 12 residues. Germline V CDR1 and CDR2: SGDLS, YYNGEE. Trimming cost V 10 bases and J 2 bases, with 10 bases left between them. For the CDR3, the DNA is TGTGCCCTTCCAAAGCGCAATCAGCCCCAGCATTTT. Translated, it gives CALPKRNQPQHF.

V and J are TRBV9 and TRBJ2-2, with D tentatively TRBD2 (5 bases). Trimming cost V 6 bases and J 8 bases, with 11 bases left between them. Germline values: CDR1 SGDLS, CDR2 YYNGEE. The CDR3 has 12 residues. CDR3 region: CASKKEVGELFF. As DNA, the CDR3 is TGTGCCAGCAAGAAGGAGGTGGGGGAGCTGTTTTTT.

On this clonotype: A much larger clone is a single base away; this may be a read error. The V and J genes are TRBV7-9 and TRBJ2-3, with D possibly matching TRBD2 (5 bases). This CDR3 region has 16 residues. Trimming cost V 3 bases and J 5 bases, with 18 bases left between them. The germline V gene encodes CDR1 SEHNR and CDR2 FQNEAQ (reference sequence). The CDR3, as DNA: TGTGCCAGCAGCTTGTCCTATCGCGGGTTGGGAGATACGCAGTATTTT. The encoded protein is CASSLSYRGLGDTQYF.

The table lists this clonotype with a few counts. J is TRBJ1-4 and V is TRBV4-2, with 11 bases fitting TRBD1. Germline CDR1 and CDR2: LGHNA and YNFKEQ. V was clipped by 4 bases and J by 3 bases; unmatched bases: 4. This CDR3 is built from 16 residues. The CDR3 sequence: CASSPDRGRPNEKLFF. The CDR3 bases are TGTGCCAGCAGCCCGGACAGGGGGCGTCCTAATGAAAAACTGTTTTTT.

This clonotype has a single count. Written as DNA, the CDR3 is TGCAGTGCCAGCGGGGGCAGGAACGGTTACGAGCAGTACTTC. Translation: CSASGGRNGYEQYF. This sequence joins TRBV20-1 and TRBJ2-7, with TRBD2 matching 8 bases. The CDR3 has 14 amino acids. V gave up 6 bases and J gave up 4 bases; unmatched junction bases: 11. Germline V CDR1 and CDR2: DFQATT, SNEGSKA (reference sequence).

This clonotype was counted a single time. The V gene is TRBV6-1, the J gene TRBJ2-2; weak D call: TRBD2 (6 bases). The germline gives CDR1 MNHNS, CDR2 SASEGT. The CDR3 sequence is 15 residues long. Deletions cut 2 bases from V and 4 bases from J, with 11 bases between. CDR3 in DNA: TGTGCCAGCAGTGAATGGAGGGGTTCCACCGGGGAGCTGTTTTTT. Translation gives CASSEWRGSTGELFF.

This clonotype has just a few counts. This chain connects TRBV7-2 to TRBJ1-3; no definite D call. This CDR3 comprises 15 residues. V was shortened by 5 bases and J by 0 bases, with 11 bases between the two germline ends. Looked up from germline, CDR1 is SGHTA and CDR2 is FQGNSA. CDR3 nucleotides: TGTGCCAGCAGCCCACTCAGGAGCTCTGGAAACACCATATATTTT. Protein sequence: CASSPLRSSGNTIYF.

Only a few counts were recorded for this clonotype. The chain uses TRBV28 and TRBJ1-6, with TRBD1 matching 10 bases. The CDR3 spans 15 residues. Germline values: CDR1 MDHEN, CDR2 SYDVKM. The trim removed 8 bases at V and 7 bases at J, leaving 8 bases unmatched. The CDR3 nucleotides read TGTGCCAGCGGCTGGCCGGGACAGGGGAATTCACCCCTCCACTTT. Amino acid sequence: CASGWPGQGNSPLHF.